These T cell receptor beta chains were read from a single sample in a study of shared clonotypes between healthy human individuals. The protocol was immunoSEQ multiplex PCR, while the TCRdb copy is restricted to in-frame clones and leaves out a portion. Of 2 million to 2.5 million clones listed, over 85% were seen once; the top ten hold about 0.41%. The specimen sequenced was naive CD4+ T cells from PBMCs. The source of these receptors is a young man in good health. Some clones in this sample may be carry-over from other donors' samples. CDR3s include the opening cysteine and the closing phenylalanine or tryptophan. Fields, in order: CDR3 protein, CDR3 DNA, clone size, V gene, J gene, D gene. A D gene is named only where the DNA matches it firmly. Clone size is stated in some rows and not others, as once, few, many or a class when expanded.

CDR3: CASSAVPTPGGTQYF
DNA: TGTGCCAGCAGCGCCGTTCCAACTCCCGGAGGGACCCAGTACTTC
size: once
V: TRBV9
J: TRBJ2-5
D: -

CDR3: CASRMDAGGDTQYF
DNA: TGTGCCAGTAGGATGGACGCGGGGGGAGATACGCAGTATTTT
size: -
V: TRBV19
J: TRBJ2-3
D: TRBD2

CDR3: CASSSGRRSYEQYF
DNA: TGTGCCAGCAGCTCTGGACGGAGATCCTACGAGCAGTACTTC
size: once
V: TRBV28
J: TRBJ2-7
D: -

CDR3: CASSGSGGAGETQYF
DNA: TGTGCCAGCAGCGGATCAGGGGGCGCAGGAGAGACCCAGTACTTC
size: -
V: TRBV9
J: TRBJ2-5
D: TRBD1

CDR3: CASSPFASGTSYNEQFF
DNA: TGTGCCAGCAGTCCCTTCGCTAGCGGGACTTCCTACAATGAGCAGTTCTTC
size: -
V: TRBV27
J: TRBJ2-1
D: TRBD2

CDR3: CASSHTSGRLYNEQFF
DNA: TGTGCCAGCAGCCACACTAGCGGGAGGCTCTACAATGAGCAGTTCTTC
size: once
V: TRBV5-4
J: TRBJ2-1
D: TRBD2

CDR3: CASSLALGRSYGYTF
DNA: TGTGCCAGCAGCTTAGCGCTAGGGCGGAGCTATGGCTACACCTTC
size: once
V: TRBV7-8
J: TRBJ1-2
D: -

CDR3: CASSITGIQTQYF
DNA: TGTGCCAGCAGCATAACAGGGATCCAGACCCAGTACTTC
size: -
V: TRBV7-9
J: TRBJ2-5
D: -

CDR3: CASSLVPASTEAFF
DNA: TGTGCCAGCTCACTGGTACCTGCCAGCACTGAAGCTTTCTTT
size: few
V: TRBV18
J: TRBJ1-1
D: -

CDR3: CASSEEYTGELFF
DNA: TGTGCCAGCAGTGAGGAGTACACCGGGGAGCTGTTTTTT
size: -
V: TRBV27
J: TRBJ2-2
D: -

CDR3: CASSPDSYGYTF
DNA: TGTGCCAGTAGCCCGGACAGTTATGGCTACACCTTC
size: -
V: TRBV19
J: TRBJ1-2
D: -

CDR3: CSALAGGDAQYF
DNA: TGCAGCGCGCTAGCGGGAGGGGACGCGCAGTACTTC
size: -
V: TRBV29-1
J: TRBJ2-7
D: TRBD2

CDR3: CASSRLSGSPFEQYF
DNA: TGTGCCAGCAGCCGCCTTAGCGGGAGTCCTTTCGAGCAGTACTTC
size: -
V: TRBV28
J: TRBJ2-7
D: TRBD2

CDR3: CASSPWTGGNNEQFF
DNA: TGTGCCAGCAGTCCCTGGACAGGGGGGAACAATGAGCAGTTCTTC
size: -
V: TRBV28
J: TRBJ2-1
D: TRBD1

CDR3: CASRPAGGRGGDTQYF
DNA: TGTGCCAGCAGACCGGCCGGGGGGCGCGGAGGCGATACGCAGTATTTT
size: -
V: TRBV6-6
J: TRBJ2-3
D: -

CDR3: CASSLDSLYGYTF
DNA: TGTGCCAGCAGCTTGGACAGCCTCTATGGCTACACCTTC
size: -
V: TRBV7-3
J: TRBJ1-2
D: -

CDR3: CASRGAGPNTEAFF
DNA: TGTGCCAGCAGGGGGGCCGGGCCCAACACTGAAGCTTTCTTT
size: few
V: TRBV25-1
J: TRBJ1-1
D: -

CDR3: CASSSGRGDTQYF
DNA: TGCGCCAGCAGTAGCGGAAGGGGGGATACGCAGTATTTT
size: -
V: TRBV10-1
J: TRBJ2-3
D: -

CDR3: CASSNGQPSTDTQYF
DNA: TGTGCCAGCAGCAACGGACAGCCTAGCACAGATACGCAGTATTTT
size: -
V: TRBV7-6
J: TRBJ2-3
D: -

CDR3: CASRSRLSSYEQYF
DNA: TGTGCAAGTCGAAGCAGACTAAGCTCCTACGAGCAGTACTTC
size: -
V: TRBV12-2
J: TRBJ2-7
D: -

CDR3: CASSLEGPRANVLTF
DNA: TGTGCCAGCAGCTTAGAAGGTCCCAGGGCCAACGTCCTGACTTTC
size: -
V: TRBV7-2
J: TRBJ2-6
D: -

CDR3: CASSLAGGPPQYF
DNA: TGTGCCAGCAGCCTAGCGGGAGGGCCGCCCCAGTACTTC
size: -
V: TRBV7-3
J: TRBJ2-5
D: TRBD2

CDR3: CASSRWQGAATNEKLFF
DNA: TGTGCCAGCTCACGGTGGCAGGGGGCAGCCACTAATGAAAAACTGTTTTTT
size: -
V: TRBV18
J: TRBJ1-4
D: TRBD1

CDR3: CSVSAGGNSNQPQHF
DNA: TGCAGCGTTTCCGCGGGGGGAAATAGCAATCAGCCCCAGCATTTT
size: few
V: TRBV29-1
J: TRBJ1-5
D: -

CDR3: CSGSLTVNEQFF
DNA: TGCAGCGGATCCCTGACAGTCAATGAGCAGTTCTTC
size: -
V: TRBV29-1
J: TRBJ2-1
D: -

CDR3: CASSLRGLREQFF
DNA: TGTGCCAGCAGTTTAAGGGGTCTCCGTGAGCAGTTCTTC
size: -
V: TRBV28
J: TRBJ2-1
D: -

CDR3: CASSRGARADTQYF
DNA: TGTGCCAGCAGTCGCGGCGCCAGGGCAGATACGCAGTATTTT
size: -
V: TRBV25-1
J: TRBJ2-3
D: -

CDR3: CSASTGPRAFF
DNA: TGCAGTGCTTCTACAGGGCCAAGGGCTTTCTTT
size: -
V: TRBV20-1
J: TRBJ1-1
D: -

CDR3: CASSRLSSNEKLFF
DNA: TGTGCCAGCAGCCGTTTATCCAGCAATGAAAAACTGTTTTTT
size: once
V: TRBV14
J: TRBJ1-4
D: -

CDR3: CASSQDAGLFTMNTEAFF
DNA: TGCGCCAGCAGCCAAGATGCAGGGTTATTCACCATGAACACTGAAGCTTTCTTT
size: -
V: TRBV4-1
J: TRBJ1-1
D: -

CDR3: CASSLSGGNIQYF
DNA: TGTGCCAGCAGTTTATCGGGAGGAAACATTCAGTACTTC
size: -
V: TRBV27
J: TRBJ2-4
D: -

CDR3: CASSRLTRNYEQYF
DNA: TGCGCCAGCAGCCGATTGACTAGAAACTACGAGCAGTACTTC
size: -
V: TRBV5-1
J: TRBJ2-7
D: -

CDR3: CASSGLAGSSSYEQYF
DNA: TGTGCCAGCAGTGGACTAGCGGGATCCAGCTCCTACGAGCAGTACTTC
size: -
V: TRBV9
J: TRBJ2-7
D: TRBD2

CDR3: CASSVSGNTIYF
DNA: TGTGCCAGCAGTGTTTCCGGAAACACCATATATTTT
size: once
V: TRBV6-1
J: TRBJ1-3
D: -

CDR3: CASNFFGGFTGELFF
DNA: TGTGCCAGCAACTTCTTCGGGGGATTCACCGGGGAGCTGTTTTTT
size: -
V: TRBV28
J: TRBJ2-2
D: -

CDR3: CASSLWSGYQPQHF
DNA: TGTGCCAGCAGTTTATGGTCGGGATATCAGCCCCAGCATTTT
size: once
V: TRBV27
J: TRBJ1-5
D: -

CDR3: CASSYSADTGSGGYTF
DNA: TGTGCCAGCAGTTACTCTGCCGACACAGGGTCGGGCGGCTACACCTTC
size: -
V: TRBV6-6
J: TRBJ1-2
D: -

CDR3: CATKQGLDTEAFF
DNA: TGTGCCACGAAACAGGGTCTGGACACTGAAGCTTTCTTT
size: -
V: TRBV19
J: TRBJ1-1
D: -

CDR3: CASSRSSGNYEQYF
DNA: TGCGCCAGCAGCCGTTCTAGCGGGAACTACGAGCAGTACTTC
size: -
V: TRBV4-1
J: TRBJ2-7
D: TRBD2

CDR3: CASSVFDRGQDSGELFF
DNA: TGTGCCAGCAGCGTATTCGACAGGGGGCAAGATTCCGGGGAGCTGTTTTTT
size: -
V: TRBV9
J: TRBJ2-2
D: TRBD1

CDR3: CASSLVQGNEKLFF
DNA: TGCGCCAGCAGCTTGGTGCAGGGGAACGAAAAACTGTTTTTT
size: -
V: TRBV5-1
J: TRBJ1-4
D: -